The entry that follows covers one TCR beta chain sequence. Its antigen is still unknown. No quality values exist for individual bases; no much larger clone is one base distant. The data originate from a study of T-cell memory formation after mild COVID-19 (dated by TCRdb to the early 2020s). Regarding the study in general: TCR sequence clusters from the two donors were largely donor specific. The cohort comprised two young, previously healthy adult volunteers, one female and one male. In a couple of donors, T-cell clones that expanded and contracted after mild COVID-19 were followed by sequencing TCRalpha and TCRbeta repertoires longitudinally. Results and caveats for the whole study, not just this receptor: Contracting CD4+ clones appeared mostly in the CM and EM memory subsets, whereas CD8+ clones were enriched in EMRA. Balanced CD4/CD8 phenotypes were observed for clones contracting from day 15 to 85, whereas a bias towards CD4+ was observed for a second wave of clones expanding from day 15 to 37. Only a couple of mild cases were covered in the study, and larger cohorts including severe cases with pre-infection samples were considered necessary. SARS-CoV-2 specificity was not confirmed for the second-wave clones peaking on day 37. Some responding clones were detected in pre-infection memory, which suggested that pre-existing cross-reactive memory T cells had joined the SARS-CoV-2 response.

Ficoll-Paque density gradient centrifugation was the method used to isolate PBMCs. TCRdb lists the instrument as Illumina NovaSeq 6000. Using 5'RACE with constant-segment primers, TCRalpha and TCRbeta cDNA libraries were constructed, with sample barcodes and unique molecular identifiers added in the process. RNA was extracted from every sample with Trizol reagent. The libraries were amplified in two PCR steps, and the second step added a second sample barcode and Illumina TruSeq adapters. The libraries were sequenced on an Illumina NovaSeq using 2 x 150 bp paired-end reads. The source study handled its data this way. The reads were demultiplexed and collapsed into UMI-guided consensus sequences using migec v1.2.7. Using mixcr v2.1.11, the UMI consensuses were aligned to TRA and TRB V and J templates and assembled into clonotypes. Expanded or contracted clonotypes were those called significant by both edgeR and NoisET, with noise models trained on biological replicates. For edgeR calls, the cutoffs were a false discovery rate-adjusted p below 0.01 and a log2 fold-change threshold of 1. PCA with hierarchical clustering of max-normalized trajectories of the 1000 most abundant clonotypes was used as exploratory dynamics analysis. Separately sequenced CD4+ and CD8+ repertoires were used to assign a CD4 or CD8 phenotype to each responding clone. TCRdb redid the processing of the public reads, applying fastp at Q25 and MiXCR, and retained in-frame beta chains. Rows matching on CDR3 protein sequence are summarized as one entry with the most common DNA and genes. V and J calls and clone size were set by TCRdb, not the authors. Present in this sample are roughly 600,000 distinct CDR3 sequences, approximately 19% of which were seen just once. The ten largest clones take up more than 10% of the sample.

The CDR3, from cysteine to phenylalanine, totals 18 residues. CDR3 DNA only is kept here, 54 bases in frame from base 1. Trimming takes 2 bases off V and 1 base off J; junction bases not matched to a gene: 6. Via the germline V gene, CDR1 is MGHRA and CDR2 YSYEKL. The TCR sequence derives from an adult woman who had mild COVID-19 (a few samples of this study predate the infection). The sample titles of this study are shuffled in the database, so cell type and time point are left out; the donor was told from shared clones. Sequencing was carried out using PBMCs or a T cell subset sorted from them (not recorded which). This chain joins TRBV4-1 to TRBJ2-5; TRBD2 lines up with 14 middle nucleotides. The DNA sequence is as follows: TGCGCCAGCAGCCAAAGACCGGGACTAGCGGGGGTCCAAGAGACCCAGTACTTC. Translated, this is CASSQRPGLAGVQETQYF.